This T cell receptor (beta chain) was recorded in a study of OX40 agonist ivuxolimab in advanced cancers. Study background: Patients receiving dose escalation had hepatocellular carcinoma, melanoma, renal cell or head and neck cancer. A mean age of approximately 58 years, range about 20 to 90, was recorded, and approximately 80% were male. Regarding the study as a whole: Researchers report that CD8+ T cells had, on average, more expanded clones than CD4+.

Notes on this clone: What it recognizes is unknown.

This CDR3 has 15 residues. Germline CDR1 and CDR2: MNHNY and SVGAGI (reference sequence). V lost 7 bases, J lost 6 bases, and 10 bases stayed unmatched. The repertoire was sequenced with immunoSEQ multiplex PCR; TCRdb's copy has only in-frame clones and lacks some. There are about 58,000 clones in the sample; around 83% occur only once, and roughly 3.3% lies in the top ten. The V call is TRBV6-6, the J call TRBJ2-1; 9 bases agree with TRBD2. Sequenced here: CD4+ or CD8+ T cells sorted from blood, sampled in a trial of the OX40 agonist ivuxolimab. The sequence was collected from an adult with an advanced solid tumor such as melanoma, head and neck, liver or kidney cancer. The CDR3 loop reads CASNWPGLAVNEQFF. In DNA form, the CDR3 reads TGTGCCAGCAACTGGCCGGGACTAGCCGTCAATGAGCAGTTCTTC.